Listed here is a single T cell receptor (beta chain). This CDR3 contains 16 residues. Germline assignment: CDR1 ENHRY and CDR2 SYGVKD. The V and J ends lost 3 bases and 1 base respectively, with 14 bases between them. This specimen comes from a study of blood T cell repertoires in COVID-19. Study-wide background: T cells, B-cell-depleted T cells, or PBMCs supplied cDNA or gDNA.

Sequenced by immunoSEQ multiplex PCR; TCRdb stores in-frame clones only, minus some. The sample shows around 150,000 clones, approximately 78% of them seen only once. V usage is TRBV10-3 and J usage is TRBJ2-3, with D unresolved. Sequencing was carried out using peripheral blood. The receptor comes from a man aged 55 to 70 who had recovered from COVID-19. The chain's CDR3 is CAISDPAAPGTDTQYF. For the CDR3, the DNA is TGTGCCATCAGTGATCCGGCGGCCCCGGGCACAGATACGCAGTATTTT.